Below, one T cell receptor beta chain is given with its context. As yet, its antigen is unknown. The data originate from a study of cytomegalovirus exposure and HLA in healthy donors. Study-wide findings and caveats: Available immune exposure information was restricted to CMV serostatus only.

The PCR had 60 Vbeta and 13 Jbeta primers. The protocol was immunoSEQ multiplex PCR, while the TCRdb copy is restricted to in-frame clones and leaves out a portion. This sample has over 200,000 clones; approximately 70% occur once, and the top ten carry about 3%. The CDR3 loop spans 13 amino acids. Trimming removed 2 bases at V and 9 bases at J, with 13 bases between. Germline loops: CDR1 WNHNN, CDR2 SYGVQD (reference sequence). Sequencing input: PBMCs. The chain couples TRBV10-1 to TRBJ1-1; perhaps TRBD1 as D (6 bases). The source is a man in his forties in good health and CMV-seropositive. CDR3 in DNA: TGCGCCAGCAGTGAGATAGAAACAGGGAAAGCTTTCTTT. Amino acid sequence: CASSEIETGKAFF.